Following are 9 T cell receptor beta chains from one sample sequenced in a study of technical replicates of blood from several donors (dated by TCRdb to about 2017). Library prep was done by the immunoSEQ multiplex PCR assay. TCRdb obtained this table from immuneACCESS and retained in-frame rearrangements with V and J assigned. These tables miss some clones; where compared with another copy, unresolved V genes account for less than half of the shortfall, and the remainder is unexplained. Counted in this sample were roughly 74,000 clones; roughly 90% of them appeared once. Around 0.37% of the sample lies in the top ten. Specimen: T cells isolated from PBMCs. The origin of the receptors is a human donor in good health.

This rearrangement joins TRBV28 to TRBJ1-1, with 8 bases matching TRBD1. The CDR3 extends over 12 amino acids. The trim removed 5 bases at V and 4 bases at J, leaving 0 bases unmatched. Germline values: CDR1 MDHEN, CDR2 SYDVKM. For the CDR3, the DNA is TGTGCCAGCAGTACAGGGGGCACTGAAGCTTTCTTT. It translates to CASSTGGTEAFF.

The count of this clone is one. The rearrangement joins TRBV29-1 to TRBJ2-7, with D possibly matching TRBD2 (5 bases). Per germline, CDR1 SQVTM and CDR2 ANQGSEA. The CDR3 has 16 residues. The V gene lost 0 bases and the J gene lost 4 bases, with 19 bases spanning the gap. CDR3 DNA sequence: TGCAGCGTTGAAGATCTAGTCGGCGGAGGAAGTTACGAGCAGTACTTC. Translated, it gives CSVEDLVGGGSYEQYF.

The rearrangement links TRBV7-9 to TRBJ2-4; no firm D call. V shed 3 bases and J shed 8 bases, with 14 bases lying between them. The CDR3 has 14 residues. CDR1 SEHNR and CDR2 FQNEAQ come from the germline V gene (reference sequence). CDR3 nucleotides: TGTGCCAGCAGCTTTTACAGAACGACGCACATTCAGTACTTC. It yields the protein CASSFYRTTHIQYF.

The chain has TRBV27 and TRBJ2-7; perhaps TRBD2 as D (5 bases). The CDR3 is 16 amino acids. V was clipped by 7 bases and J by 2 bases, with 21 bases between them. Looked up from germline, CDR1 is MNHEY and CDR2 is SMNVEV (reference sequence). CDR3 amino acids: CASKEVGRPPPYEQYF. The DNA for the CDR3 is TGTGCCAGCAAGGAGGTAGGGCGGCCCCCTCCCTACGAGCAGTACTTC.

J is TRBJ2-7 and V is TRBV2; 11 bases align to TRBD1. The trim removed 3 bases at V and 2 bases at J, leaving 18 bases unmatched. This CDR3 has 20 amino acids. Germline CDR1 and CDR2: SNHLY and FYNNEI. Here the CDR3 reads CASSDPITGTGGYGAYEQYF. The CDR3 DNA sequence: TGTGCCAGCAGTGATCCAATAACCGGGACAGGGGGATATGGCGCCTACGAGCAGTACTTC.

The chain uses TRBV19 and TRBJ1-2; 9 positions agree with TRBD1. The CDR3 has 15 amino acids. Unmatched junction bases numbered 5, after V lost 0 bases and J lost 6 bases. CDR1 LNHDA and CDR2 SQIVND come from the germline V gene (reference sequence). The CDR3 reads CASSIDGGDRDGYTF. CDR3 nucleotide sequence: TGTGCCAGTAGTATAGACGGCGGGGACAGGGATGGCTACACCTTC. Based on the CDR3 plus reference TRBV19 and TRBJ1-2, the full variable domain is DGGITQSPKYLFRKEGQNVTLSCEQNLNHDAMYWYRQDPGQGLRLIYYSQIVNDFQKGDIAEGYSVSREKKESFPLTVTSAQKNPTAFYLCASSIDGGDRDGYTFGSGTRLTVV.

The V call is TRBV7-2, the J call TRBJ2-2, with D possibly being TRBD1 (5 bases). The CDR3 is made up of 16 amino acids. The ends were cut back, 5 bases at V and 0 bases at J, with 13 bases in the middle. Germline loops: CDR1 SGHTA, CDR2 FQGNSA. CDR3 loop: CASSPRGGSNTGELFF. The DNA for the CDR3 is TGTGCCAGCAGCCCAAGGGGTGGGTCGAACACCGGGGAGCTGTTTTTT.

The chain is built from TRBV7-9 and TRBJ2-1; tentative D call: TRBD2 (5 bases). V shed 1 base and J shed 3 bases, with 10 bases lying between them. The germline V gene has CDR1 SEHNR and CDR2 FQNEAQ (reference sequence). The CDR3 has 15 residues. The CDR3 protein is CASSLGGGRYNEQFF. The CDR3 DNA is TGTGCCAGCAGCTTAGGTGGAGGCCGCTACAATGAGCAGTTCTTC.

The rearrangement uses TRBV7-9 and TRBJ1-5; D is undetermined. The CDR3 is 14 amino acids. Per the germline V gene, CDR1 is SEHNR and CDR2 is FQNEAQ (reference sequence). V lost 1 base to trimming and J lost 4 bases, with 8 bases between them. CDR3 nucleotides: TGTGCCAGCAGCTTAGAAAATCAGAATCAGCCCCAGCATTTT. It codes for CASSLENQNQPQHF.